Sequencing of this TCR beta chain was carried out in a study of T-cell memory formation after mild COVID-19. Study outcomes and limitations: Clones shrinking from day 15 to 85 showed even CD4/CD8 mixes; later expanders tilted CD4+. Contracting CD8+ clones were enriched in EMRA, CD4+ mainly in CM and EM. Cross-reactive memory seemingly joined, as some responding clones were found in pre-infection memory.

The V and J ends lost 2 bases and 1 base respectively, with 6 bases between them. This CDR3 has 13 residues. Germline CDR1 and CDR2: SGHRS and YFSETQ. 5'RACE with constant-segment primers yielded barcoded, UMI-tagged TCR alpha and TCR beta cDNA libraries. TCRdb used MiXCR to reprocess the 5' RACE reads, holding one entry per CDR3 protein. In the table there are under 300,000 distinct CDR3 sequences, approximately 9% of which are singletons. This clonotype was picked up many times. The target antigen is unknown. Sequencing was performed on PBMCs or a T cell subset sorted from them (not recorded which). The J gene is TRBJ1-1, the V gene TRBV5-1; no definite D call. This clonotype was sampled from a man younger than 35 who had mild COVID-19 (a few samples of this study predate the infection). Cell type and time point are not known. CDR3 amino acids: CASSFAPNTEAFF. Written as DNA, the CDR3 is TGCGCCAGCAGCTTCGCACCGAACACTGAAGCTTTCTTT.